This TCR beta chain was captured by sequencing in a study of OX40 agonist ivuxolimab in advanced cancers. Study-wide background: Among those treated, three patients had partial responses, one with hepatocellular carcinoma and two with cutaneous melanoma. The study, taken as a whole, reports: Compared with others, partial responders at 0.1-3.0 mg/kg displayed clonal expansion among the lowest.

A remark on this clone: Its antigen is unidentified.

Repertoires were generated with immunoSEQ multiplex PCR, while TCRdb's copy carries only in-frame clones and drops some. The profile shows about 7,300 clones, approximately 80% of them singletons. Material: CD4+ or CD8+ T cells sorted from blood, obtained in a trial of the OX40 agonist ivuxolimab. The origin of this receptor is an adult with an advanced solid tumor such as melanoma, head and neck, liver or kidney cancer.

CDR3: CASSQIPTGGREAFF. DNA for the CDR3: TGCGCCAGCAGCCAAATCCCTACGGGGGGGCGAGAAGCTTTCTTT. The V call is TRBV4-1, the J call TRBJ1-1; D perhaps matches TRBD1 (6 bases). V lost 2 bases to trimming and J lost 8 bases, with 18 bases between them. CDR3 length equals 15 residues. Germline V gives CDR1 MGHRA, CDR2 YSYEKL.